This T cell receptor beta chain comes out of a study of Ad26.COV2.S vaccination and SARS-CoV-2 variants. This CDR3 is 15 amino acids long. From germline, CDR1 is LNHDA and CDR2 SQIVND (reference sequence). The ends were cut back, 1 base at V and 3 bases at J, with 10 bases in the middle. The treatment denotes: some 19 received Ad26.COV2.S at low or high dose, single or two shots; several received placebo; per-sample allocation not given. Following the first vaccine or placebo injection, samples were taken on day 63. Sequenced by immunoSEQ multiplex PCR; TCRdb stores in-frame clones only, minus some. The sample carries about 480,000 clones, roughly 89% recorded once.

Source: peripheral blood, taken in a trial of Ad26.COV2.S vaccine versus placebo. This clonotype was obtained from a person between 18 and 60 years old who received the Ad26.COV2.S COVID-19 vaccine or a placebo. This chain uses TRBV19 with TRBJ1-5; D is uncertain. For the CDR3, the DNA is TGTGCCAGTAGTATAGTCTCACCCTTCAATCAGCCCCAGCATTTT. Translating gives CASSIVSPFNQPQHF.